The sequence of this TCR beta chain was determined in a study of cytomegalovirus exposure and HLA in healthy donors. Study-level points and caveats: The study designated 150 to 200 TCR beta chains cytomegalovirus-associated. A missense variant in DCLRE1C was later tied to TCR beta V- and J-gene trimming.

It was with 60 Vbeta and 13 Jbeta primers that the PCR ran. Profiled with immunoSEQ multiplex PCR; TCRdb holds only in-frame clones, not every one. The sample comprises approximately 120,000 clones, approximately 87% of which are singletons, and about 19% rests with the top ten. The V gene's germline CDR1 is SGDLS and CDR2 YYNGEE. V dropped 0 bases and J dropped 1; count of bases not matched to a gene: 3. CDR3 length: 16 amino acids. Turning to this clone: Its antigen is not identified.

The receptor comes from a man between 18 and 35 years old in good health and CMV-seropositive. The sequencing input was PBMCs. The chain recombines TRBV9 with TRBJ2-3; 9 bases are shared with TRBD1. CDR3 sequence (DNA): TGTGCCAGCAGCGTAGCTACAGGGGGCCGCACAGATACGCAGTATTTT. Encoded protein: CASSVATGGRTDTQYF.